The source of this T cell receptor beta chain is a study of T cells after yellow fever vaccination. General study results and limits: Boosting was followed by the reappearance of most primary-vaccination clones (around 96% CD4, under 90% CD8).

Per germline, CDR1 DFQATT and CDR2 SNEGSKA (reference sequence). The V and J ends lost 4 bases and 4 bases, in that order; junction bases with no gene match: 5. The CDR3 is 16 amino acids. TCRdb recomputed calls from the 5' RACE reads with MiXCR, one row per CDR3 protein. The sample contains about 300,000 distinct CDR3 sequences, 6.5% to 8.5% of which appear only once. This clonotype was counted between two and nine times. What it binds is unknown. The clonotype comes from a man aged 18 to 29 who received the YFV17D yellow fever vaccine. This chain joins TRBV20-1 and TRBJ2-1; TRBD2 agrees at 15 bases. Sequenced material: PBMCs, taken about 49 days after the first yellow fever vaccination. The CDR3 DNA reads TGCAGTGCTACCGGACTAGCGGGGGGGCGGTACAATGAGCAGTTCTTC. This codes for CSATGLAGGRYNEQFF.